This T cell receptor beta chain came from a study of spatial heterogeneity in lung cancer. Overall study: Among detected sequences, beta-chain ones consistently exceeded alpha-chain ones in number. The mean occurrence of each unique TCR and UMI combination in raw reads exceeded eight.

Every TCR cDNA molecule bore its own unique molecular identifier. TCRdb fed the 5' RACE reads into MiXCR, producing one record per CDR3 protein. The table includes almost 75,000 distinct CDR3 sequences, about an eighth detected once. Ten or more counts support this clonotype. Germline CDR1 reads MNHEY; CDR2 reads SVGEGT. Trimming left V 7 bases short and J 3 bases short, with 19 bases between. This CDR3 spans 15 amino acids. Time point in this sample: sample taken at primary tumor resection. No cell sorting; template was whole RNA from tumor, lung tissue or PBMC. There were approximately 69 donors, all of them untreated patients with early-stage non-small cell lung cancer.

The origin of this receptor is a male donor with early-stage non-small cell lung cancer. The sequences come from PBMCs, collected at surgery. The chain employs TRBV6-2 or TRBV6-3 and TRBJ2-7, with D tentatively TRBD2 (6 bases). For the CDR3, the DNA is TGTGCCAGCAATACTCCGGCCCTCGGGAGCTACGAGCAGTACTTC. It is translated as CASNTPALGSYEQYF.